These T cell receptor beta chains were read from a single sample in a study of cytomegalovirus exposure and HLA in healthy donors. Generated by immunoSEQ multiplex PCR, the TCRdb table keeps only in-frame clones and is missing some. Its table lists 150,000 to 200,000 clones. The sample taken for sequencing was PBMCs. These receptors all stem from a woman aged 18-29 years in good health and CMV-seropositive. CDR3s include the opening cysteine and the closing phenylalanine or tryptophan. The order of the fields is D gene, V gene, J gene, CDR3 DNA, CDR3 protein. The D gene is left open where the match is weak.

D gene: -
V gene: TRBV5-1
J gene: TRBJ1-1
CDR3 DNA: TGCGCCAGCAGCTTGCAGGGAGGTAGCACTGAAGCTTTCTTT
CDR3 protein: CASSLQGGSTEAFF

D gene: -
V gene: TRBV6-5
J gene: TRBJ2-7
CDR3 DNA: TGTGCCAGCAGTTACGGTATTCGGGGCGGGGACGAGCAGTACTTC
CDR3 protein: CASSYGIRGGDEQYF

D gene: TRBD1
V gene: TRBV5-8
J gene: TRBJ1-5
CDR3 DNA: TGTGCCAGCAGCTTGGCTGGTCGGGACAGAATTAGCAATCAGCCCCAGCATTTT
CDR3 protein: CASSLAGRDRISNQPQHF

D gene: TRBD1
V gene: TRBV10-3
J gene: TRBJ1-1
CDR3 DNA: TGTGCCATCAGAGACAGGGAAGGCACTGAAGCTTTCTTT
CDR3 protein: CAIRDREGTEAFF

D gene: -
V gene: TRBV5-4
J gene: TRBJ1-4
CDR3 DNA: TGTGCCAGCAGCTTGGCAGGGTCGCCTGGGGAAAAACTGTTTTTT
CDR3 protein: CASSLAGSPGEKLFF

D gene: -
V gene: TRBV16
J gene: TRBJ1-4
CDR3 DNA: TGTGCCAGCAGCCAATCTTCGACAAAAGAAAAACTGTTTTTT
CDR3 protein: CASSQSSTKEKLFF

D gene: -
V gene: TRBV11-3
J gene: TRBJ2-5
CDR3 DNA: TGTGCCAGCAGCAGAGAGGGATCAGAGACCCAGTACTTC
CDR3 protein: CASSREGSETQYF

D gene: TRBD1
V gene: TRBV4-1
J gene: TRBJ2-7
CDR3 DNA: TGCGCCAGCAGCCAAAGGGGGACAGGCTCCTACGAGCAGTACTTC
CDR3 protein: CASSQRGTGSYEQYF

D gene: -
V gene: TRBV4-1
J gene: TRBJ1-2
CDR3 DNA: TGCGCCAGCAGCCAACAGGATTCTAACTATGGCTACACCTTC
CDR3 protein: CASSQQDSNYGYTF

D gene: TRBD1
V gene: TRBV5-1
J gene: TRBJ1-1
CDR3 DNA: TGCGCCAGCTATAAAGATGCAGGGGGCACTGAAGCTTTCTTT
CDR3 protein: CASYKDAGGTEAFF

D gene: -
V gene: TRBV6-5
J gene: TRBJ1-1
CDR3 DNA: TGTGCCAGCAGTTACGCTGGGGGGACTGAAGCTTTCTTT
CDR3 protein: CASSYAGGTEAFF

D gene: -
V gene: TRBV9
J gene: TRBJ2-7
CDR3 DNA: TGTGCCAGCAGCGTAGGCAGTAACTCCTACGAGCAGTACTTC
CDR3 protein: CASSVGSNSYEQYF

D gene: TRBD2
V gene: TRBV5-1
J gene: TRBJ2-3
CDR3 DNA: TGCGCCAGCAGCCCGGGGACTAGCGGGGCAACCACAGATACGCAGTATTTT
CDR3 protein: CASSPGTSGATTDTQYF

D gene: TRBD1
V gene: TRBV4-1
J gene: TRBJ1-2
CDR3 DNA: TGCGCCAGCAGCCAACCCCCCCAGGGGGCGAGAGGCTACACCTTC
CDR3 protein: CASSQPPQGARGYTF

D gene: -
V gene: TRBV20-1
J gene: TRBJ1-1
CDR3 DNA: TGCAGTGCTATTATGAACACTGAAGCTTTCTTT
CDR3 protein: CSAIMNTEAFF

D gene: TRBD1
V gene: TRBV4-1
J gene: TRBJ1-4
CDR3 DNA: TGCGCCAGCAGCCAGGGACAGGGGGCTTTTGAAAAACTGTTTTTT
CDR3 protein: CASSQGQGAFEKLFF

D gene: -
V gene: TRBV4-1
J gene: TRBJ2-7
CDR3 DNA: TGCGCCAGCAGCTATGACACCACCTACGAGCAGTACTTC
CDR3 protein: CASSYDTTYEQYF

D gene: -
V gene: TRBV21-1
J gene: TRBJ2-6
CDR3 DNA: TGTGCCAGCAGCAAAACTAGGACTGGGGCCAACGTCCTGACTTTC
CDR3 protein: CASSKTRTGANVLTF

D gene: -
V gene: TRBV1
J gene: TRBJ1-4
CDR3 DNA: TGCACCAGCAGCCAAGTCCTCGGAACCCACGGGGTGAGTGAAAAACTGTTTTTT
CDR3 protein: CTSSQVLGTHGVSEKLFF

D gene: -
V gene: TRBV4-3
J gene: TRBJ2-2
CDR3 DNA: TGCGCCAGCAGCCAAGGGAGTTCGTCGTCTGGGGAGCTGTTTTTT
CDR3 protein: CASSQGSSSSGELFF

D gene: TRBD2
V gene: TRBV10-3
J gene: TRBJ2-1
CDR3 DNA: TGTGCCATCAGGGATAGCGGGAGCTCCTGCAATGAGCAGTTCTTC
CDR3 protein: CAIRDSGSSCNEQFF

D gene: -
V gene: TRBV12-5
J gene: TRBJ1-1
CDR3 DNA: TGTGCTAGTTCCCTGGAGTCAATGAACACTGAAGCTTTCTTT
CDR3 protein: CASSLESMNTEAFF

D gene: -
V gene: TRBV5-1
J gene: TRBJ1-1
CDR3 DNA: TGCGCCAGCAGCTTGGAGTCGCAGGGGAACACTGAAGCTTTCTTT
CDR3 protein: CASSLESQGNTEAFF

D gene: TRBD1
V gene: TRBV2
J gene: TRBJ1-2
CDR3 DNA: TGTGCCAGCAGTCCTAGACAGGGGGCAGTTTATGGCTACACCTTC
CDR3 protein: CASSPRQGAVYGYTF

D gene: -
V gene: TRBV12-5
J gene: TRBJ2-6
CDR3 DNA: TGTGCTAGTGGTCCAGGGTCTGGGGCCAACGTCCTGACTTTC
CDR3 protein: CASGPGSGANVLTF

D gene: TRBD2
V gene: TRBV5-1
J gene: TRBJ2-5
CDR3 DNA: TGCGCCAGCAGCGCGGGACTAGAGGGAGAGACCCAGTACTTC
CDR3 protein: CASSAGLEGETQYF

D gene: -
V gene: TRBV7-9
J gene: TRBJ2-7
CDR3 DNA: TGTGCCAGCAGCTTAGGTCAACGGACTCTCTACGAGCAGTACTTC
CDR3 protein: CASSLGQRTLYEQYF

D gene: TRBD1
V gene: TRBV6-5
J gene: TRBJ2-7
CDR3 DNA: TGTGCCAGCACAACAGGGGGCGGGAGCTCCTACGAGCAGTACTTC
CDR3 protein: CASTTGGGSSYEQYF

D gene: TRBD1
V gene: TRBV7-9
J gene: TRBJ2-2
CDR3 DNA: TGTGCCAGCAGCTCCCTTATGGGACAGGGTCCCACCGGGGAGCTGTTTTTT
CDR3 protein: CASSSLMGQGPTGELFF

D gene: TRBD1
V gene: TRBV4-1
J gene: TRBJ1-2
CDR3 DNA: TGCGCCAGCAGCCAGGACCTTGGACAGGGCTATGGCTACACCTTC
CDR3 protein: CASSQDLGQGYGYTF

D gene: -
V gene: TRBV4-3
J gene: TRBJ2-2
CDR3 DNA: TGCGCCAGCAGCCAAGGGACACAGAACACCGGGGAGCTGTTTTTT
CDR3 protein: CASSQGTQNTGELFF

D gene: -
V gene: TRBV19
J gene: TRBJ2-1
CDR3 DNA: TGTGCCAGTAGGGGGGCGAAATACAATGAGCAGTTCTTC
CDR3 protein: CASRGAKYNEQFF

D gene: -
V gene: TRBV19
J gene: TRBJ1-2
CDR3 DNA: TGTGCCAGTAGTATCGGGGGGGTCCGTTCCTATGGCTACACCTTC
CDR3 protein: CASSIGGVRSYGYTF

D gene: -
V gene: TRBV30
J gene: TRBJ2-7
CDR3 DNA: TGTGCCTGGAGTGGTGACAGGTACGAGCAGTACTTC
CDR3 protein: CAWSGDRYEQYF

D gene: -
V gene: TRBV7-2
J gene: TRBJ2-7
CDR3 DNA: TGTGCCAGCAGCTTAGTAGCAGGGTATGGCGAGCAGTACTTC
CDR3 protein: CASSLVAGYGEQYF

D gene: TRBD2
V gene: TRBV15
J gene: TRBJ2-3
CDR3 DNA: TGTGCCACCAGCACTGGGGGGAGGGGTACGCAGTATTTT
CDR3 protein: CATSTGGRGTQYF

D gene: -
V gene: TRBV5-8
J gene: TRBJ2-7
CDR3 DNA: TGTGCCAGCTCAAGCGGGACAGGAGTTGTTGAGCAGTACTTC
CDR3 protein: CASSSGTGVVEQYF

D gene: -
V gene: TRBV4-1
J gene: TRBJ1-1
CDR3 DNA: TGCGCCAGCAGTAAAAGGGCAGGGGAGAACACTGAAGCTTTCTTT
CDR3 protein: CASSKRAGENTEAFF

D gene: -
V gene: TRBV4-2
J gene: TRBJ2-5
CDR3 DNA: TGTGCCAGCAGCCAAGGCCAGCGAGAGACCCAGTACTTC
CDR3 protein: CASSQGQRETQYF

D gene: -
V gene: TRBV9
J gene: TRBJ2-3
CDR3 DNA: TGTGCCAGCAGAAGTCAGGGTTCAGATACGCAGTATTTT
CDR3 protein: CASRSQGSDTQYF

D gene: -
V gene: TRBV7-2
J gene: TRBJ1-5
CDR3 DNA: TGTGCCAGCAGCATAGGGTCCTATAGCAATCAGCCCCAGCATTTT
CDR3 protein: CASSIGSYSNQPQHF